The clone carrying this TCR beta chain is a singleton in its sample. This sample is drawn from a study of blood T cell repertoires in COVID-19. Study information: Samples of COVID-19 (acute and convalescent) were obtained from the United States, Italy and Spain. Sample material is recorded as cDNA or gDNA derived from T cells, B-cell-depleted T cells, or PBMCs.

Per the original data handling: Amplification of reference gene primers was used by the study to estimate nucleated cell counts. Assay used: immunoSEQ multiplex PCR; TCRdb lists only in-frame clones, some missing. V and J calls and clone size follow that table, whereas D and trimming were derived from the DNA. Counted here are 95,000 to 150,000 clones, 70% to 85% occurring once; the ten biggest clones make up more than 4.5%. The source material was peripheral blood. The sequence derives from a woman aged 70-85 years with acute or convalescent COVID-19.

The CDR3: CATSRSDRVPFF. The CDR3 nucleotides read TGTGCCACCAGCAGAAGTGACAGGGTCCCGTTCTTC. The chain combines TRBV15 with TRBJ2-1; TRBD1 aligns across 7 bases. The junction had 7 bases not matched to a gene; V was cut back by 2 bases and J by 15 bases. The length of the CDR3 is 12 residues. From germline, CDR1 is LNHNV and CDR2 YYDKDF (reference sequence).